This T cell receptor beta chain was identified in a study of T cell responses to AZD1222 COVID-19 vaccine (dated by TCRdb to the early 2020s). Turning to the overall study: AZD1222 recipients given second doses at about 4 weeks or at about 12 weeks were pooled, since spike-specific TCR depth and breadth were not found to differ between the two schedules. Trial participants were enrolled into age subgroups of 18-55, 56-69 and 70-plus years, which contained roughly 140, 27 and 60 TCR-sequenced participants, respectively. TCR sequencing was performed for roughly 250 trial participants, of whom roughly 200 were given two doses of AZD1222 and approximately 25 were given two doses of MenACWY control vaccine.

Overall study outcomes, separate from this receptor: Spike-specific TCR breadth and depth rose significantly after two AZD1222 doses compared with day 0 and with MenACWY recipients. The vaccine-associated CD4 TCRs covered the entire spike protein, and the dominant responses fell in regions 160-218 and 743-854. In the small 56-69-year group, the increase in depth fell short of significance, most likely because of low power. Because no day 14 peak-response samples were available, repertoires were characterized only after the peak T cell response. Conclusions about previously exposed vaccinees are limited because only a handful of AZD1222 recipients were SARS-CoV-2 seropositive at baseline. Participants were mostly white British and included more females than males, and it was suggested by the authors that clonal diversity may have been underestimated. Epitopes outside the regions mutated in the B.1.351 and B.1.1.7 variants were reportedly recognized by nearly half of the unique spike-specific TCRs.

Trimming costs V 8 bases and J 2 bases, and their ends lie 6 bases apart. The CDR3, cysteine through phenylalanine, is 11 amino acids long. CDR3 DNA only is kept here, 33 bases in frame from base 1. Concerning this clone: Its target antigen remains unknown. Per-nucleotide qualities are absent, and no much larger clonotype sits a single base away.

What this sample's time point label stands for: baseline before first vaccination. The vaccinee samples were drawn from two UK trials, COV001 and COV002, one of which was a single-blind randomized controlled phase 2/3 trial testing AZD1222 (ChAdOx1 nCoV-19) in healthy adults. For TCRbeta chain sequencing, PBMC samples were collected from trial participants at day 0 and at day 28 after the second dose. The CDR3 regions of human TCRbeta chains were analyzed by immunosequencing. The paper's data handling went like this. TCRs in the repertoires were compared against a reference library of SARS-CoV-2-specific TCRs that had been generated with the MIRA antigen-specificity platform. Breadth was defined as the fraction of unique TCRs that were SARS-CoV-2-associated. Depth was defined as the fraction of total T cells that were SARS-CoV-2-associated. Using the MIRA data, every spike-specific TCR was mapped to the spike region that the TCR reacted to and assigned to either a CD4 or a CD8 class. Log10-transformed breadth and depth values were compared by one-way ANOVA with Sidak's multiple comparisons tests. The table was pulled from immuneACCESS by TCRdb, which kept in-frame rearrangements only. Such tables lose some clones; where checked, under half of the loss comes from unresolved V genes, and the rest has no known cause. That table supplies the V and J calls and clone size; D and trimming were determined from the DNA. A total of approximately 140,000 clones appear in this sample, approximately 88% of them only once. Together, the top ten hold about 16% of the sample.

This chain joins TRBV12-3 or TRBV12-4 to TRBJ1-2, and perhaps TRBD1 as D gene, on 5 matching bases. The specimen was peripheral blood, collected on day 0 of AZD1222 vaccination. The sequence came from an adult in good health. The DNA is TGTGCCAGCGGGACCAACTATGGCTACACCTTC. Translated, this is CASGTNYGYTF.